This TCR beta chain derives from a study of blood T cell repertoires in COVID-19. In the study overall: Whether acute or convalescent, the COVID-19 samples came from the United States, Italy and Spain. T cells, B-cell-depleted T cells, or PBMCs supplied cDNA or gDNA.

In the source study's methods: Reference gene primer amplification yielded estimated nucleated cell counts. Measured with immunoSEQ multiplex PCR; TCRdb has only the in-frame clones, and not every one. That table furnishes V, J and clone size, whereas the DNA furnished D and trimming. The sample yields some 130,000 clones, approximately 90% seen once. This clone was found once. The specimen was peripheral blood. The TCR sequence derives from a man between 65 and 85 years old with active COVID-19.

CDR3 DNA: TGTGCCAGTAGTACCCGGACAGGGAGGTCTTACGAGCAGTACTTC. Amino acid sequence: CASSTRTGRSYEQYF. The chain uses TRBV19 and TRBJ2-7; 8 bases line up with TRBD1. With V trimmed by 4 bases and J by 4 bases, 9 bases remained unmatched. The CDR3 extends over 15 amino acids. Germline CDR1 reads LNHDA; CDR2 reads SQIVND (reference sequence).